These T cell receptor beta chains were read from a single sample in a study of cytomegalovirus exposure and HLA in healthy donors. This table comes from immunoSEQ multiplex PCR, and its TCRdb copy is limited to in-frame clones, with some not included. This table holds 200,000 to 250,000 clones, 83% found once. Sample: PBMCs. Every receptor here comes from a woman younger than 30 in good health and CMV-seronegative. The conserved cysteine and the conserved F or W are not part of the CDR3 here. Fields, in order: J gene, V gene, CDR3 protein.

>TRBJ2-3|TRBV5-1
ASNGGRLGTDTQY
>TRBJ2-7|TRBV9
ASSVGGRQSYEQY
>TRBJ1-1|TRBV9
ASSLSGQEWNTEAF
>TRBJ2-7|TRBV4-2
ASSQGYKYEQY
>TRBJ1-6|TRBV11-3
ASSLAMGSPLH
>TRBJ2-2|TRBV9
ASSPRGGRGEGGTGELF
>TRBJ1-2|TRBV11-2
ASSLDGQLANYGYT
>TRBJ2-6|TRBV6-4
ASSDKGGDGANVLT
>TRBJ2-7|TRBV30
AWSVNWREQY
>TRBJ2-7|TRBV27
ASSLGRATYEQY
>TRBJ2-1|TRBV29-1
SVVGSQGGQF
>TRBJ1-1|TRBV10-3
AISDSGQPMNTEAF
>TRBJ2-5|TRBV28
ASSLLGEVKETQY
>TRBJ1-2|TRBV25-1
ASSETSGGAYGYT
>TRBJ2-3|TRBV5-1
ASSLEATDSTDTQY
>TRBJ2-2|TRBV15
ATSRGQGGSGELF
>TRBJ2-3|TRBV5-1
ASTFGLAITDTQY
>TRBJ1-1|TRBV29-1
SVEGMNTEAF
>TRBJ2-7|TRBV5-1
ASSLAAGREYEQY
>TRBJ2-3|TRBV27
ASSFRARVYTQY
>TRBJ1-2|TRBV19
ASSISLGGYT
>TRBJ1-1|TRBV18
ASSPQGAGMNTEAF
>TRBJ2-3|TRBV4-1
ASSLGWQDSQY
>TRBJ2-3|TRBV9
ASSVGQTSATDTQY
>TRBJ2-7|TRBV6-8
ASSRTRLAGGRDEQY
>TRBJ2-2|TRBV5-8
ASRRGTSGTHTGELF
>TRBJ2-5|TRBV27
ASSSPGQTQETQY
>TRBJ1-1|TRBV9
ASSVDLANTEAF
>TRBJ1-2|TRBV7-9
ASSLWADFLNYGYT
>TRBJ1-2|TRBV28
ASSLGPYGYT
>TRBJ1-2|TRBV5-6
ASSSRRGYT
>TRBJ1-3|TRBV18
ASSPEQGAGNTIY
>TRBJ2-1|TRBV28
ASSLWADNNEQF
>TRBJ1-1|TRBV25-1
ASSETPRGTEAF
>TRBJ2-1|TRBV2
ASSDLGRGLDDEQF
>TRBJ2-5|TRBV7-6
ASSSEETQY
>TRBJ1-1|TRBV7-2
ASSQVPGTEAF
>TRBJ1-4|TRBV5-6
ASSFLTGEGFNEKLF
>TRBJ1-5|TRBV5-1
ASSKDASNQPQH
>TRBJ2-7|TRBV5-6
ASSGTAIEQY
>TRBJ1-2|TRBV18
ASSPGSDGYT
>TRBJ2-7|TRBV10-2
ASSDSPYEQY
>TRBJ2-7|TRBV2
ASQGTSGYEQY
>TRBJ2-1|TRBV13
ASSLGLPGYNEQF
>TRBJ1-5|TRBV5-8
ASSWGWGQPQH
>TRBJ2-1|TRBV27
ASSFFTSSYNEQF
>TRBJ2-1|TRBV29-1
SVRNRSARDEQF
>TRBJ1-6|TRBV9
ASGGPTGGMDNSPLH
>TRBJ1-3|TRBV7-6
ASSSDIRTGNTIY
>TRBJ1-4|TRBV30
AWSAGLGEKLF
>TRBJ2-2|TRBV5-6
ASSWDSNTGELF
>TRBJ2-7|TRBV7-2
ASSLRGGRIYEQY
>TRBJ2-1|TRBV2
ASTPRNSYNEQF
>TRBJ2-2|TRBV2
ASLLHSNTGELF
>TRBJ2-1|TRBV29-1
SVEVAALYNEQF